Included here is one TCR beta chain sequence, with context. What it recognizes is unknown. This entry comes from a study of cytomegalovirus exposure and HLA in healthy donors. Study findings and constraints: Most TCR sequences proved rare, with some public TCRs found in many donors.

Method: immunoSEQ multiplex PCR; TCRdb's copy keeps in-frame clones and lacks some. Of 150,000 to 200,000 clones detected, 70% to 90% appear once; the ten largest clones hold 4.5% to 7%. CDR1 MGHRA and CDR2 YSYEKL come from the germline V gene. V gave up 3 bases and J gave up 4 bases; unmatched junction bases: 9. The length of the CDR3 is 16 residues. The V gene is TRBV4-1, the J gene TRBJ1-3; 7 bases align to TRBD1. Sequenced input: PBMCs. This TCR was recovered from a woman younger than 45 in good health and CMV-seronegative. The CDR3 DNA reads TGCGCCAGCAGCCAGACGACAGGGACTGTGGGAAACACCATATATTTT. Its translation is CASSQTTGTVGNTIYF.